This T cell receptor (beta chain) derives from a study of cytomegalovirus exposure and HLA in healthy donors. As concerns this clone: Its cognate antigen is unknown.

Clones were read by immunoSEQ multiplex PCR, and TCRdb kept only the in-frame ones, dropping some. The sample consists of some 170,000 clones, around nine tenths of them appearing once. Trimming took 5 bases from V and 1 from J; bases not matched to a gene: 6. CDR1 MNHEY and CDR2 SVGAGI come from the germline V gene. The CDR3 runs 15 residues. Findings of the study overall: As was reported, the classifier diagnosed cytomegalovirus status with high specificity and sensitivity.

The receptor's source is a woman in her late teens or twenties in good health and CMV-seropositive. Sequencing was carried out using PBMCs. The chain links TRBV6-5 to TRBJ1-1, with 8 bases lining up with TRBD1. The CDR3 protein is CASSPSGGRNTEAFF. The CDR3 nucleotides are TGTGCCAGCAGTCCCTCAGGGGGCAGGAACACTGAAGCTTTCTTT.